This T cell receptor (beta chain) is from a study of blood T cell repertoires in COVID-19. Across the study: Sample material is recorded as cDNA or gDNA derived from T cells, B-cell-depleted T cells, or PBMCs.

Everyone who took part was 18 to 89 years old, and they came from 24 US areas. Two negative PCRs, clearance, or symptom resolution were required of recovered Cohort 3 donors. In the authors' methods: Nucleated cell counts were estimated from reference gene primer amplification. Sequenced by immunoSEQ multiplex PCR; TCRdb stores in-frame clones only, minus some. V, J and clone size were drawn from that table, and D and trimming were deduced from the DNA. The sample records 190,000 or so clones, around four fifths being singletons. Germline V CDR1 and CDR2: SGHDN, FVKESK. The CDR3 totals 16 residues. J was trimmed by 5 bases and V by 4 bases; bases with no gene match: 7.

The specimen sequenced was PBMCs or T cells enriched from blood (not recorded which). V and J are TRBV14 and TRBJ2-2; 10 bases agree with TRBD1. The receptor was isolated from a man aged 40-49 years who had recovered from COVID-19. CDR3 region: CASSLVPGQGTGELFF. For the CDR3, the DNA is TGTGCCAGCAGCCTTGTCCCGGGACAGGGGACCGGGGAGCTGTTTTTT.